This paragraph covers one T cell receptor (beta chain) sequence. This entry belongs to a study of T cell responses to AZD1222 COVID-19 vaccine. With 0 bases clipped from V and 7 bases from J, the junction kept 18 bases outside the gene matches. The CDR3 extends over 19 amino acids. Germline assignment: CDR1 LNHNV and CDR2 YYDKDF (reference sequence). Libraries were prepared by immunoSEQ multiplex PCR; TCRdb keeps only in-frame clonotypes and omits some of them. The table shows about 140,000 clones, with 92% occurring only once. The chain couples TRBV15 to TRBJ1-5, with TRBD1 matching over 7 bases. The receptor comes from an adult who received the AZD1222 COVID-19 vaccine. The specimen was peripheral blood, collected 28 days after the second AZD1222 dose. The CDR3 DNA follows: TGTGCCACCAGCAGAGATTTAAGTCCAGGGGGGTCGGGTCTGCAGCCCCAGCATTTT. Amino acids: CATSRDLSPGGSGLQPQHF.